The rows below give T cell receptor beta chains drawn from one sample of a study of T cell repertoires in cytomegalovirus infection. TCRdb analysed the reads with MiXCR anew, one entry per CDR3 protein. This table has 200,000 to 300,000 distinct CDR3 sequences, roughly 9.1% appearing once. The sequenced sample was PBMCs. Receptor source: a human donor in good health (CMV status not recorded). Some clones in this sample may be carry-over from other donors' samples. CDR3s leave out the opening cysteine and the closing phenylalanine or tryptophan. D genes are given only for firm matches.

>12|TRBV19|TRBJ1-1|-
ASSTSGTLRGAF
>15|TRBV13|TRBJ2-3|TRBD2
ASSEVLGLAISDTQY
>15|TRBV15|TRBJ1-6|-
ATSISPVGSYNSPLH
>13|TRBV10-3|TRBJ2-3|-
AISEEGLPTDTQY
>10|TRBV5-3|TRBJ1-1|-
ASSPAGDEAF
>11|TRBV20-1|TRBJ2-3|-
SASIGGSDTQY
>13|TRBV24-1|TRBJ2-1|TRBD2
ATATGTSGNNEQF
>12|TRBV28|TRBJ2-3|TRBD1
ASTLVGGTGTQY
>14|TRBV28|TRBJ1-4|TRBD1
ASSSGQGLANEKLF
>11|TRBV7-9|TRBJ1-1|-
ASSLFDGAEAF
>12|TRBV6-5|TRBJ1-3|-
ASSKNSGRNTIY
>14|TRBV19|TRBJ2-1|-
ASSMSAGQSYNEQF
>13|TRBV6-1|TRBJ2-3|TRBD2
ASVFRAGASDTQY
>12|TRBV28|TRBJ2-1|TRBD1
ASTPGQGYNEQF
>13|TRBV27|TRBJ2-1|TRBD2
ASSQAGGSYNEQF
>11|TRBV7-2|TRBJ2-1|-
ASSSRMGNEQF
>13|TRBV11-2|TRBJ2-2|-
ASSRGGGNTGELF
>16|TRBV7-8|TRBJ2-3|TRBD2
ASSLPLRTSGSTDTQY
>11|TRBV18|TRBJ2-1|-
ASSLKWGNEQF
>14|TRBV13|TRBJ1-1|-
ASSWRGSGMNTEAF
>14|TRBV7-2|TRBJ2-3|TRBD1
ASSQPLGQGEDTQY
>12|TRBV28|TRBJ2-1|-
ATEISSPYNEQF
>11|TRBV20-1|TRBJ2-1|TRBD2
SALEASGTGQF
>14|TRBV23-1|TRBJ1-4|-
ASSRNTQGPPEKLF
>14|TRBV7-8|TRBJ2-7|TRBD2
ASSLVATSGSNEQY
>14|TRBV7-8|TRBJ2-5|TRBD1
ASSLDRDRDGETQY
>14|TRBV7-2|TRBJ2-7|TRBD1
ASSPPSGTGHYEQY
>14|TRBV28|TRBJ2-7|-
ASKPGGDRRSYEQY
>14|TRBV27|TRBJ2-3|TRBD2
ASSPGLAGAADTQY
>12|TRBV2|TRBJ2-2|TRBD1
ASKGQGVGGELF
>13|TRBV5-4|TRBJ1-1|TRBD1
ASSLPYRGSTEAF
>14|TRBV5-1|TRBJ2-2|TRBD2
ASSLTSGSGAGELF
>12|TRBV7-2|TRBJ2-2|-
ASSAGRGDGELF